The 19 T cell receptor beta chains given below trace back to one sample, sequenced in a study of T cell repertoires in cytomegalovirus infection. TCRdb fed the reads into MiXCR, producing one record per CDR3 protein. There are 100,000 to 150,000 distinct CDR3 sequences in the sample; roughly 25% occur only once, and approximately 35% lies in the top ten. Their recognized antigens are unknown. The sequencing sample was made of PBMCs, sequenced either directly or after in vitro stimulation (not recorded which). These receptors were taken from a human donor in good health (CMV status not recorded). Some clones in this sample may be carry-over from other donors' samples.

This clonotype was seen a handful of times. The chain is built from TRBV6-1 and TRBJ2-1; TRBD2 aligns across 9 bases. The V and J ends lost 5 bases and 15 bases, in that order; junction bases with no gene match: 5. There are 11 residues in the CDR3. From germline, CDR1 is MNHNS and CDR2 SASEGT. CDR3 region: CASSLAGVWFF. The CDR3 nucleotides read TGTGCCAGCAGTTTAGCGGGAGTTTGGTTCTTC.

The chain uses TRBV10-2 and TRBJ2-2; 14 bases align to TRBD2. Germline V CDR1 and CDR2: WSHSY, SAAADI. This CDR3 is built from 16 residues. V lost 7 bases, J lost 4 bases, and 5 bases stayed unmatched. CDR3 DNA sequence: TGCGCCAGCATCGGGACTAGCGGGAGTAGCACCGGGGAGCTGTTTTTT. Its translation is CASIGTSGSSTGELFF.

The chain has TRBV15 and TRBJ2-5, with D unclear. Germline lookup yields CDR1 LNHNV and CDR2 YYDKDF (reference sequence). V dropped 3 bases and J dropped 7 bases, with 12 bases sitting between them. The CDR3 runs 13 residues. As DNA, the CDR3 is TGTGCCACCAGCAGGTCCCCCGCTGGGACCCAGTACTTC. Protein product: CATSRSPAGTQYF. The full variable domain, in which reference TRBV15 and TRBJ2-5 provide the parts outside the CDR3, is DAMVIQNPRYQVTQFGKPVTLSCSQTLNHNVMYWYQQKSSQAPKLLFHYYDKDFNNEADTPDNFQSRRPNTSFCFLDIRSPGLGDTAMYLCATSRSPAGTQYFGPGTRLLVL.

In this sample, this clonotype turned up many times. The genes are TRBV7-2 and TRBJ2-5; D call uncertain. The germline V and J ends were trimmed by 2 bases and 2 bases, with 15 bases remaining between them. Germline V gene lookup returns CDR1 SGHTA and CDR2 FQGNSA. The CDR3 sequence is 16 residues long. Here the CDR3 DNA reads TGTGCCAGCAGCTTAATGGTTAGGGCGGTTCAAGAGACCCAGTACTTC. Protein: CASSLMVRAVQETQYF.

This clonotype was counted ten times or more. This chain links TRBV7-2 with TRBJ2-1; 10 bases agree with TRBD2. Germline assignment: CDR1 SGHTA and CDR2 FQGNSA. V trimming: 7 bases; J trimming: 4 bases; junction bases outside the gene matches: 10. CDR3 length: 16 amino acids. The CDR3: CASTELAGAPYNEQFF. The CDR3 region has the DNA TGTGCCAGCACTGAGCTAGCGGGAGCCCCTTACAATGAGCAGTTCTTC.

This clonotype was recorded a few times. The J gene is TRBJ2-1, the V gene TRBV7-8; 8 bases agree with TRBD2. Trimming took 11 bases from V and 4 from J; bases not matched to a gene: 13. Per germline, CDR1 SGHVS and CDR2 FQNEAQ. The CDR3 contains 15 residues. The chain's CDR3 is CAGTTGGEPYNEQFF. The CDR3 DNA is TGTGCCGGAACGACCGGGGGGGAACCTTACAATGAGCAGTTCTTC.

The rearrangement joins TRBV11-3 to TRBJ1-1; 8 positions match TRBD1. CDR1 is SGHNT, CDR2 YENEEA, per germline. The J segment lost 1 base and the V segment lost 4 bases, leaving 5 bases of the junction unmatched. The CDR3 sequence is 15 residues long. CDR3 protein: CASSSLGQANTEAFF. DNA for the CDR3: TGTGCCAGCAGCTCCCTGGGACAGGCGAACACTGAAGCTTTCTTT.

The sample holds a few counts of this clonotype. This chain joins TRBV6-2 or TRBV6-3 and TRBJ1-5; 10 bases match TRBD1. This CDR3 has 15 residues. Germline-derived CDR1 and CDR2 are MNHEY and SVGEGT. Losses at the gene ends were 5 bases for V and 5 bases for J; bases not matched to a gene: 6. The CDR3 bases are TGTGCCAGCAGTCTGCTCGGACAGGGGGATCAGCCCCAGCATTTT. Protein sequence: CASSLLGQGDQPQHF.

In its sample, this clonotype was seen many times. The chain combines TRBV12-3 or TRBV12-4 with TRBJ2-1, with TRBD1 identical over 8 bases. CDR3 size: 13 residues. Unmatched junction bases numbered 4, after V lost 6 bases and J lost 6 bases. The CDR3 region has the DNA TGTGCCAGCAGCCTTGACAGGGGCAATGAGCAGTTCTTC. It yields the protein CASSLDRGNEQFF.

The rearrangement links TRBV7-8 to TRBJ2-3; TRBD2 matches 14 bases. V lost 8 bases, J lost 2 bases, and 3 bases stayed unmatched. The germline CDR1 and CDR2 sequences are SGHVS and FQNEAQ. The CDR3 has 15 residues. As DNA, the CDR3 is TGTGCCAGCGGACTAGCGGGGGGAGACACAGATACGCAGTATTTT. As protein: CASGLAGGDTDTQYF.

The chain joins TRBV11-2 to TRBJ2-3; 12 bases agree with TRBD1. Germline values: CDR1 SGHAT, CDR2 FQNNGV. V was clipped by 1 base and J by 6 bases; unmatched bases: 2. The CDR3 has 15 residues. The CDR3: CASSLGDRGLDTQYF. CDR3 bases: TGTGCCAGCAGCTTAGGGGACAGGGGGCTGGATACGCAGTATTTT.

This clonotype was observed a handful of times. V usage is TRBV27 and J usage is TRBJ2-5, with D tentatively TRBD2 (5 bases). Looked up from germline, CDR1 is MNHEY and CDR2 is SMNVEV (reference sequence). There are 15 residues in the CDR3. V gave up 3 bases and J gave up 5 bases, with 16 bases separating them. The CDR3 nucleotides read TGTGCCAGCAGTTTGTTCCCGGCGGGCCGGGAGACCCAGTACTTC. It codes for CASSLFPAGRETQYF.

This clonotype was seen only a few times. The CDR3 bases are TGTGCCAGCAGCCCCCCCCGGGGTTTCGCAGATACGCAGTATTTT. This gives the protein CASSPPRGFADTQYF. The V gene is TRBV5-4, the J gene TRBJ2-3; D may be TRBD2 (5 bases). Germline V gene sequence: CDR1 SGHNT, CDR2 YYREEE (reference sequence). The CDR3 covers 15 residues. The V and J ends lost 4 bases and 4 bases respectively, with 16 bases between them.

This clonotype was counted only a few times. The V call is TRBV7-8, the J call TRBJ1-5; D is unresolved. The CDR3 spans 16 residues. Germline V gives CDR1 SGHVS, CDR2 FQNEAQ. The V and J ends lost 1 base and 4 bases respectively, with 14 bases between them. The CDR3 loop reads CASSLEAGLRNQPQHF. In DNA form, the CDR3 reads TGTGCCAGCAGCTTAGAGGCAGGCCTTAGGAATCAGCCCCAGCATTTT.

The V and J genes are TRBV6-2 or TRBV6-3 and TRBJ2-7; D assignment may be TRBD1 or TRBD2 (5 bases each). This CDR3 contains 13 residues. Trimming removed 5 bases at V and 7 bases at J, with 15 bases between. CDR1 and CDR2 from the germline V gene are MNHEY and SVGEGT. The CDR3 is CASSPNRDREQYV. The CDR3 nucleotides read TGTGCCAGCAGTCCTAACCGGGACCGTGAGCAGTACGTC.

The rearrangement links TRBV19 to TRBJ1-2; D not certain. Looked up from germline, CDR1 is LNHDA and CDR2 is SQIVND (reference sequence). The ends were cut back, 7 bases at V and 8 bases at J, with 17 bases in the middle. The CDR3 covers 13 residues. CDR3 residues: CASTLGSLGGYTF. In nucleotides, the CDR3 is TGTGCCAGTACCCTCGGATCGTTGGGCGGCTACACCTTC.

This rearrangement joins TRBV2 to TRBJ2-4; 12 positions match TRBD2. Per the germline V gene, CDR1 is SNHLY and CDR2 is FYNNEI. J gave up 1 base and V 10 bases, and 2 bases lay outside the gene matches. The CDR3 spans 14 residues. The CDR3 loop is CATSGRAAKNIQYF. CDR3 nucleotide sequence: TGTGCCACTAGCGGGAGGGCCGCCAAAAACATTCAGTACTTC. Variable domain in full (rest from reference TRBV2 and TRBJ2-4): EPEVTQTPSHQVTQMGQEVILRCVPISNHLYFYWYRQILGQKVEFLVSFYNNEISEKSEIFDDQFSVERPDGSNFTLKIRSTKLEDSAMYFCATSGRAAKNIQYFGAGTRLSVL.

The chain uses TRBV20-1 and TRBJ2-1, with D tentatively TRBD1 (5 bases). CDR1 and CDR2 (germline): DFQATT, SNEGSKA (reference sequence). There are 16 residues in the CDR3. V lost 0 bases to trimming and J lost 2 bases, with 14 bases between them. The CDR3 loop is CSARDRLRVTYNEQFF. DNA of the CDR3: TGCAGTGCTAGAGATCGCCTCAGGGTGACCTACAATGAGCAGTTCTTC.

This chain links TRBV12-3 or TRBV12-4 with TRBJ2-2; D remains ambiguous. The CDR3 length is 14 residues. V lost 7 bases and J 2 bases, leaving 11 bases between the germline ends. CDR3 in DNA: TGTGCCAGCATGGGTCTTATTAACACCGGGGAGCTGTTTTTT. It encodes CASMGLINTGELFF.